This T cell receptor (beta chain) was observed in a study of control samples from healthy donors and cancer patients. The CDR3 is 15 residues long. The V gene's germline CDR1 is SGHNT and CDR2 YYREEE (reference sequence). The V segment lost 2 bases and the J segment 7 bases; nucleotides outside the gene matches: 8. Clones were sequenced by immunoSEQ multiplex PCR, and TCRdb holds only the in-frame ones, with some missing. The profile covers around 79,000 clones, with 80% to 95% appearing a single time and around 1.3% taken by the ten largest. Sample: PBMCs. The chain uses TRBV5-4 and TRBJ1-5; TRBD1 matches 8 bases. The TCR comes from a woman between 35 and 50 years old with lung cancer. The CDR3 DNA reads TGTGCCAGCAGCTTTCAGGGGGCCGTTGAACAGCCCCAGCATTTT. Protein sequence: CASSFQGAVEQPQHF.